The source of this T cell receptor (beta chain) is a study of cytomegalovirus exposure and HLA in healthy donors. PCR employed 60 Vbeta and 13 Jbeta primers. In the source study's methods: In a later analysis, 75 million to 85 million unique TCR beta chains included roughly 11 million shared by two or more donors. Using immunoSEQ multiplex PCR, the repertoire was profiled, and TCRdb retains in-frame clones only, with some absent. For V, J and clone size, that table is used; D and trimming come from the DNA. Here the sample spans about 170,000 clones, around 68% being singletons. Germline lookup yields CDR1 MGHDK and CDR2 SYGVNS. Between the trimmed V and J ends, which lost 7 bases and 4 bases, there was a span of 17 bases. The CDR3 totals 14 residues.

This TCR was sampled from a man in his forties in good health and CMV-seronegative. The chain employs TRBV25-1 and TRBJ2-7; the D gene is possibly TRBD2 (5 bases). The sequenced material came from PBMCs. CDR3 amino acids: CASIEGVSGYEQYF. CDR3 DNA sequence: TGTGCCAGCATTGAGGGAGTGTCAGGTTACGAGCAGTACTTC.